This record concerns one TCR beta chain sequence. The antigen is undetermined. Germline V gene lookup returns CDR1 SGHVS and CDR2 FNYEAQ. J was trimmed by 7 bases and V by 1 base; bases with no gene match: 8. The CDR3 sequence is 15 residues long. The source of the sample is a study of cytomegalovirus exposure and HLA in healthy donors. Study-level results: Published work reported that the classifier diagnosed cytomegalovirus status with high specificity and sensitivity.

Assay: immunoSEQ multiplex PCR; the TCRdb copy retains only in-frame clones and omits some. The sample holds tens of thousands of clones, 96% seen once. Sequences were obtained from PBMCs. The TCR sequence derives from a man aged 18-30 years in good health and CMV-seronegative. The V gene is TRBV7-6, the J gene TRBJ1-2; 8 nucleotides match TRBD1. The CDR3 nucleotides read TGTGCCAGCAGCTTAGGGGCAGGGGGCGATGGTGGCTACACCTTC. It translates to CASSLGAGGDGGYTF. The full variable domain, completed using reference TRBV7-6 and TRBJ1-2, is GAGVSQSPRYKVTKRGQDVALRCDPISGHVSLYWYRQALGQGPEFLTYFNYEAQQDKSGLPNDRFSAERPEGSISTLTIQRTEQRDSAMYRCASSLGAGGDGGYTFGSGTRLTVV.